The clone carrying this T cell receptor (beta chain) showed up many times. Its antigen remains unidentified. TCRdb reprocessed the 5' RACE reads via MiXCR and lists one record per CDR3 protein. The sample includes roughly 130,000 distinct CDR3 sequences, approximately 14% of them seen just once. This entry is derived from a study of CD8 T cells in ankylosing spondylitis. V was clipped by 3 bases and J by 6 bases, with 18 bases between them. CDR3 length: 14 residues. CDR1 and CDR2 (germline): DFQATT, SNEGSKA (reference sequence). Study findings and constraints: Those disease-linked clones were CD8+; they were also relatively rare in peripheral blood. Before this, some motif variants had been reported in reactive arthritis synovial fluid and blood.

This clonotype originated in a female donor with ankylosing spondylitis or in good health (not recorded which). What was sequenced was blood, either unsorted or a sorted T cell fraction (not recorded which). The V gene is TRBV20-1, the J gene TRBJ2-7; tentatively, D is TRBD1 (5 bases). CDR3 protein: CSARDPVRGSEQYF. The CDR3 region has the DNA TGCAGTGCTAGGGACCCTGTAAGGGGTAGCGAGCAGTACTTC.